This is a list of T cell receptor beta chains from one sample in a study of Ad26.COV2.S vaccination and SARS-CoV-2 variants. Here immunoSEQ multiplex PCR was the method, and the copy in TCRdb shows in-frame clones only, minus some. The sample shows a few hundred thousand clones, over 75% of them seen only once. Sequencing used peripheral blood, obtained in a trial of Ad26.COV2.S vaccine versus placebo. All receptors derive from a person between 18 and 65 years old who received the Ad26.COV2.S COVID-19 vaccine or a placebo. Each CDR3 is given with its conserved first and last residue. Each record gives: CDR3 DNA, CDR3 protein, V gene, D gene, J gene, clone size. A D gene is named only where the DNA matches it firmly. Not every row has a clone size; where given, it reads once, few, many or a size class.

CDR3 DNA: TGTGCCAGCAGCCAATATGCCGGGGAGCTGTTTTTT
CDR3 protein: CASSQYAGELFF
V gene: TRBV3-1/TRBV3-2
D gene: .
J gene: TRBJ2-2
clone size: .

CDR3 DNA: TGTGCCAGCAGCTTAGAACAGGGGGCAAGGACTGAAGCTTTCTTT
CDR3 protein: CASSLEQGARTEAFF
V gene: TRBV7-9
D gene: TRBD1
J gene: TRBJ1-1
clone size: few

CDR3 DNA: TGTGCCAGCAGCGATACCGGGACAGGGGGCAGGTACGAGCAGTACTTC
CDR3 protein: CASSDTGTGGRYEQYF
V gene: TRBV13
D gene: TRBD1
J gene: TRBJ2-7
clone size: .

CDR3 DNA: TGTGCCAGCAGCTTGGCCAGCACGACAAACATTCAGTACTTC
CDR3 protein: CASSLASTTNIQYF
V gene: TRBV5-4
D gene: .
J gene: TRBJ2-4
clone size: .

CDR3 DNA: TGCGCCAGCAGCTTGGAGGCAATCACTGAAGCTTTCTTT
CDR3 protein: CASSLEAITEAFF
V gene: TRBV5-1
D gene: .
J gene: TRBJ1-1
clone size: .

CDR3 DNA: TGCGCCAGCAGCTTGAGTGGAACTAGCGGTTACAATGAGCAGTTCTTC
CDR3 protein: CASSLSGTSGYNEQFF
V gene: TRBV5-1
D gene: TRBD2
J gene: TRBJ2-1
clone size: .

CDR3 DNA: TGTGCCAGCAGTCCGAATGACAGAGTCTATGGCTACACCTTC
CDR3 protein: CASSPNDRVYGYTF
V gene: TRBV6-5
D gene: .
J gene: TRBJ1-2
clone size: .

CDR3 DNA: TGTGCCAGCAGTACCCCCTCCCGCGGGGAGACCCAGTACTTC
CDR3 protein: CASSTPSRGETQYF
V gene: TRBV28
D gene: .
J gene: TRBJ2-5
clone size: .

CDR3 DNA: TGTGCCAGCAGCCCAGGGCAGGGACTCCTCTACGAGCAGTACTTC
CDR3 protein: CASSPGQGLLYEQYF
V gene: TRBV2
D gene: .
J gene: TRBJ2-7
clone size: .

CDR3 DNA: TGTGCCAGCGGTCGGACAGGCAACAATGAGCAGTTCTTC
CDR3 protein: CASGRTGNNEQFF
V gene: TRBV12-3/TRBV12-4
D gene: TRBD1
J gene: TRBJ2-1
clone size: .

CDR3 DNA: TGTGCCAGCAGCCGCGGACAGGGTGAAGGCTACACCTTC
CDR3 protein: CASSRGQGEGYTF
V gene: TRBV7-3
D gene: TRBD1
J gene: TRBJ1-2
clone size: .

CDR3 DNA: TGTGCCAGCAGCCAGGTTGGGGGCGGGGATACGCAGTATTTT
CDR3 protein: CASSQVGGGDTQYF
V gene: TRBV28
D gene: .
J gene: TRBJ2-3
clone size: .

CDR3 DNA: TGCAGCGTTGGGTCGACAGCTAATGAAAAACTGTTTTTT
CDR3 protein: CSVGSTANEKLFF
V gene: TRBV29-1
D gene: .
J gene: TRBJ1-4
clone size: .

CDR3 DNA: TGTGCCAGCAGTACAGGGACAGGGAATCAGCCCCAGCATTTT
CDR3 protein: CASSTGTGNQPQHF
V gene: TRBV2
D gene: TRBD1
J gene: TRBJ1-5
clone size: .

CDR3 DNA: TGTGCCAGCAGCTTAGGCGGCGGGAGCAGGGATGAGCAGTTCTTC
CDR3 protein: CASSLGGGSRDEQFF
V gene: TRBV7-2
D gene: TRBD2
J gene: TRBJ2-1
clone size: once

CDR3 DNA: TGTGCCAGCAGTTTATGGACGTATGGCTACACCTTC
CDR3 protein: CASSLWTYGYTF
V gene: TRBV28
D gene: .
J gene: TRBJ1-2
clone size: .

CDR3 DNA: TGCAGCCTCCCGGGCCCCGCACAGGGCCCCGATCAGCCCCAGCATTTT
CDR3 protein: CSLPGPAQGPDQPQHF
V gene: TRBV29-1
D gene: .
J gene: TRBJ1-5
clone size: .

CDR3 DNA: TGTGCCAGCAGCTTGGACAGGGCCAATCAGCCCCAGCATTTT
CDR3 protein: CASSLDRANQPQHF
V gene: TRBV5-4
D gene: .
J gene: TRBJ1-5
clone size: .

CDR3 DNA: TGTGCCATCAGCGGGGGCGGGGGATACACTGAAGCTTTCTTT
CDR3 protein: CAISGGGGYTEAFF
V gene: TRBV10-3
D gene: .
J gene: TRBJ1-1
clone size: .

CDR3 DNA: TGTGCCATCAGGGCAGTTTCGGGTCAGCCCCAGCATTTT
CDR3 protein: CAIRAVSGQPQHF
V gene: TRBV10-3
D gene: .
J gene: TRBJ1-5
clone size: few

CDR3 DNA: TGTGCCAGCAGTCCCCACAAAGCGCGCTACGAGCAGTACTTC
CDR3 protein: CASSPHKARYEQYF
V gene: TRBV2
D gene: .
J gene: TRBJ2-7
clone size: .

CDR3 DNA: TGTGCCAGCAGCTCAGTGTGGCACAAATGGTCTGGAAACACCATATATTTT
CDR3 protein: CASSSVWHKWSGNTIYF
V gene: TRBV7-9
D gene: .
J gene: TRBJ1-3
clone size: .

CDR3 DNA: TGCGCCAGCAGCTCTAGCGGGAACCAAGAGACCCAGTACTTC
CDR3 protein: CASSSSGNQETQYF
V gene: TRBV5-1
D gene: TRBD2
J gene: TRBJ2-5
clone size: .

CDR3 DNA: TGTGCCAGCAGCTTGGTTACTTCCAGGAGCGTCAGCTCCTACGAGCAGTACTTC
CDR3 protein: CASSLVTSRSVSSYEQYF
V gene: TRBV5-4
D gene: .
J gene: TRBJ2-7
clone size: .

CDR3 DNA: TGTGCCTGGAGTGTAAGGGGTGGTCAGCCCCAGCATTTT
CDR3 protein: CAWSVRGGQPQHF
V gene: TRBV30
D gene: .
J gene: TRBJ1-5
clone size: .

CDR3 DNA: TGTGCCAGCAGCGCCCGGGGGGGAGCCTACAATGAGCAGTTCTTC
CDR3 protein: CASSARGGAYNEQFF
V gene: TRBV7-2
D gene: TRBD2
J gene: TRBJ2-1
clone size: .

CDR3 DNA: TGCGCCAGCAGCTCCCGGGGAGAGACCCAGTACTTC
CDR3 protein: CASSSRGETQYF
V gene: TRBV5-1
D gene: .
J gene: TRBJ2-5
clone size: .

CDR3 DNA: TGCGCCAGCAGCTTCGACAGTTCCACTGAAGCTTTCTTT
CDR3 protein: CASSFDSSTEAFF
V gene: TRBV5-1
D gene: .
J gene: TRBJ1-1
clone size: .

CDR3 DNA: TGCGCCAGCAGCTTGGAAGGGAGGACCGGGGAGCTGTTTTTT
CDR3 protein: CASSLEGRTGELFF
V gene: TRBV5-1
D gene: .
J gene: TRBJ2-2
clone size: .

CDR3 DNA: TGTGCCAGCAGTTTGAGAGGAGCCTACAATGAGCAGTTCTTC
CDR3 protein: CASSLRGAYNEQFF
V gene: TRBV6-5
D gene: .
J gene: TRBJ2-1
clone size: .

CDR3 DNA: TGTGCCAGTATGTCTGCGGGAGGGGGGGAAGAGACCCAGTACTTC
CDR3 protein: CASMSAGGGEETQYF
V gene: TRBV19
D gene: TRBD2
J gene: TRBJ2-5
clone size: .

CDR3 DNA: TGTGCCAGCAGCTTAGGGGTAGGCACTGAAGCTTTCTTT
CDR3 protein: CASSLGVGTEAFF
V gene: TRBV11-3
D gene: .
J gene: TRBJ1-1
clone size: .

CDR3 DNA: TGTGCCAGCAGTGACGGGAGGGGGAAGAACACTGAAGCTTTCTTT
CDR3 protein: CASSDGRGKNTEAFF
V gene: TRBV6-1
D gene: .
J gene: TRBJ1-1
clone size: .

CDR3 DNA: TGCGCCAGCAGTCATCACCGGGGGGCCCTCACAGATACGCAGTATTTT
CDR3 protein: CASSHHRGALTDTQYF
V gene: TRBV10-1
D gene: .
J gene: TRBJ2-3
clone size: .

CDR3 DNA: TGTGCCAGCAGCCCCCCAGGGCAGGGACAGGTCTATGGCTACACCTTC
CDR3 protein: CASSPPGQGQVYGYTF
V gene: TRBV5-4
D gene: TRBD1
J gene: TRBJ1-2
clone size: .

CDR3 DNA: TGTGCCAGCAGCCAAGGGGGAGGCACAGATACGCAGTATTTT
CDR3 protein: CASSQGGGTDTQYF
V gene: TRBV3-1/TRBV3-2
D gene: .
J gene: TRBJ2-3
clone size: .

CDR3 DNA: TGCGCCAGCACCTATCAAACCACAGGGGTCCCCTTGAATGAGCAGTTCTTC
CDR3 protein: CASTYQTTGVPLNEQFF
V gene: TRBV5-1
D gene: TRBD1
J gene: TRBJ2-1
clone size: .

CDR3 DNA: TGCGCCAGCAGTGAGTCCGCGGGGCAGACCTCGCAGCCCCAGCATTTT
CDR3 protein: CASSESAGQTSQPQHF
V gene: TRBV10-2
D gene: .
J gene: TRBJ1-5
clone size: .

CDR3 DNA: TGTGCCAGTAGTCGAGACAGGGGGCAAGGTGGCTACACCTTC
CDR3 protein: CASSRDRGQGGYTF
V gene: TRBV19
D gene: TRBD1
J gene: TRBJ1-2
clone size: .

CDR3 DNA: TGTGCCAGCAGCTTACGGGGGAACTCCTACAATGAGCAGTTCTTC
CDR3 protein: CASSLRGNSYNEQFF
V gene: TRBV11-3
D gene: .
J gene: TRBJ2-1
clone size: .

CDR3 DNA: TGTGCCAGCAGCGCCCCTCCAGGGACTGGAAACACCATATATTTT
CDR3 protein: CASSAPPGTGNTIYF
V gene: TRBV9
D gene: .
J gene: TRBJ1-3
clone size: .

CDR3 DNA: TGTGCCAGCAGTAACGACCCGCGGGAGCAGTTCTTC
CDR3 protein: CASSNDPREQFF
V gene: TRBV28
D gene: .
J gene: TRBJ2-1
clone size: .

CDR3 DNA: TGCGCCAGCAGCTTTACTAGCGGCTACAATGAGCAGTTCTTC
CDR3 protein: CASSFTSGYNEQFF
V gene: TRBV5-1
D gene: TRBD2
J gene: TRBJ2-1
clone size: .

CDR3 DNA: TGTGCCAGCAGCTTATATGGGGAAAAATATACTGAAGCTTTCTTT
CDR3 protein: CASSLYGEKYTEAFF
V gene: TRBV11-2
D gene: .
J gene: TRBJ1-1
clone size: .

CDR3 DNA: TGCAGTGCTAGTACAAGCTCTTTGAACACTGAAGCTTTCTTT
CDR3 protein: CSASTSSLNTEAFF
V gene: TRBV20-1
D gene: .
J gene: TRBJ1-1
clone size: .

CDR3 DNA: TGTGCCAGCACCGTGAGGGAGAGGGAATATGGCTATGGCTACACCTTC
CDR3 protein: CASTVREREYGYGYTF
V gene: TRBV7-9
D gene: .
J gene: TRBJ1-2
clone size: .